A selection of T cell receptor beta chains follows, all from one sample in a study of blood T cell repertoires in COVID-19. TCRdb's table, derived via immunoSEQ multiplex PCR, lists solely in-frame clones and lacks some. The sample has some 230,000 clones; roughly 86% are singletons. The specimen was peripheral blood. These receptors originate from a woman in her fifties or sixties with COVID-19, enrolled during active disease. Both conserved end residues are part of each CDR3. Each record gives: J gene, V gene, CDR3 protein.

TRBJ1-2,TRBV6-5,CAGSLDSNYGYTF
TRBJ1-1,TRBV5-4,CASSLGGGAVTEAFF
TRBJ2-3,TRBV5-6,CASTNYRGGDTQYF
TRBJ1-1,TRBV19,CASSPQGRRTEAFF
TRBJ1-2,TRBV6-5,CASSLTGSGDGYTF
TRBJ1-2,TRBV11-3,CASSPPGQGKSGYTF
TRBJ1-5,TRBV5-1,CASSPGGDNQPQHF
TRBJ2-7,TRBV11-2,CASSSRQAWGSYEQYF
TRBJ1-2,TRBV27,CASSSRTPQGRGGYTF
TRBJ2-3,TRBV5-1,CASSLGSLTDTQYF
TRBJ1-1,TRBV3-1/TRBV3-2,CASSPGQFQAFF
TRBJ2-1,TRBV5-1,CASRGQGVYNEQFF
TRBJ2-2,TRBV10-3,CAISPQGAGTGELFF
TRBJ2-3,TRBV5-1,CASSLDTRTDTQYF
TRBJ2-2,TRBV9,CASSVGLAGGPSGELFF
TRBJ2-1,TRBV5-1,CASRMGTGTYNEQFF
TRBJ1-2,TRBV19,CASSIGGAHGYTF
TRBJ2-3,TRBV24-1,CATSDPPPASGWEDTQYF
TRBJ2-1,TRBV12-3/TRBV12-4,CASRSLAYNEQFF
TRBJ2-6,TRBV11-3,CASSPRYNSGANVLTF
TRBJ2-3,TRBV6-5,CASRPGVTDTQYF
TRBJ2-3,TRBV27,CASSFRKGGTGITDTQYF
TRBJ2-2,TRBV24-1,CATSANGPSGGRNTGELFF
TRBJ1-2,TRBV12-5,CASGSQATNYGYTF
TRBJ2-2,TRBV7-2,CASIQGAGELFF
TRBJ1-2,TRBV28,CASSLQGAAYGYTF
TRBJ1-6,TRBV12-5,CASGWDRDSPLHF
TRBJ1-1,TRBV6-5,CASSYRQGGTEAFF
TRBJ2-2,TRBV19,CASSLHHKAGELFF
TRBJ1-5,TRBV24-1,CATSETNQPQHF
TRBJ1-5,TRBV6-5,CASHNQPQHF
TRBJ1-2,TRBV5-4,CASSLEPTPNYGYTF
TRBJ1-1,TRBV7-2,CASSLAQGNTEAFF
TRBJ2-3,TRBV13,CASSSLRGGGQTQYF
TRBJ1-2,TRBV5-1,CASSLAQGAFTGYTF
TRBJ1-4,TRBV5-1,CASSLVGTNEKLFF
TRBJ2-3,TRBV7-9,CASSSITGMETSTDTQYF
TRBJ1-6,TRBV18,CASSREGKDSPLHF
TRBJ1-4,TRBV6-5,CASSSGRGYEKLFF
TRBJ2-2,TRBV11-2,CASSPSTSGGATGELFF
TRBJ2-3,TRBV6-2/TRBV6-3,CASSYTLAGGTSTDTQYF
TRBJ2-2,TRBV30,CAWSVNRVAGELFF
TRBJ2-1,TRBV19,CASSINSWGRVPGNEQFF
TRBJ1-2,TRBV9,CASSVEGGDYGYTF
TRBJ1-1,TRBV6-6,CAAGGANTEAFF
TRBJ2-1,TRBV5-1,CASSAGLAVYNEQFF
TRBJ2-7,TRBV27,CATMKDRREQYF